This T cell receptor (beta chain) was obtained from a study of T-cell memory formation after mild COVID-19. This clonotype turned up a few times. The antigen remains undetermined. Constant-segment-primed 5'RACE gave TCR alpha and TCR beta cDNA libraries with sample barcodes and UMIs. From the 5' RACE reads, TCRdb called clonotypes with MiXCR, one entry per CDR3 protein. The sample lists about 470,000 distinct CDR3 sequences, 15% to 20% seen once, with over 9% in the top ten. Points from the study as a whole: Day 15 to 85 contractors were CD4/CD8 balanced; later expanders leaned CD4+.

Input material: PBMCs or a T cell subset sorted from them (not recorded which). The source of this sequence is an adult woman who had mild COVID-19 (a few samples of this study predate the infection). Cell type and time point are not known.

The CDR3 region is CASSPSLVLAGLLNEQFF. The CDR3 nucleotides are TGTGCCAGCAGCCCCTCCTTAGTACTAGCGGGATTACTAAATGAGCAGTTCTTC. The chain recombines TRBV7-2 with TRBJ2-1; 10 bases are a match to TRBD2. CDR1 SGHTA and CDR2 FQGNSA come from the germline V gene. V shed 5 bases and J 7 bases; nucleotides not matched to a gene: 17. This CDR3 is built from 18 residues.